A selection of T cell receptor beta chains follows, all from one sample in a study of shared clonotypes between healthy human individuals. The table came from immunoSEQ multiplex PCR; TCRdb's copy has only in-frame clones and leaves some out. The data show about 680,000 clones, about 74% seen once. The sequenced material came from memory CD4+ T cells sorted from blood. The receptors derive from a woman in her twenties or thirties in good health. Each CDR3 is given with its conserved first and last residue. The D gene is left open where the match is weak. Where a row states a size, it is once, few, many or the class of an expanded clone; other rows omit it.

size | J | D | V | CDR3 | DNA
few | TRBJ1-5 | NA | TRBV19 | CASSLDRSLGSNQPQHF | TGTGCCAGTAGTCTAGACAGGAGCCTTGGGAGCAATCAGCCCCAGCATTTT
NA | TRBJ2-3 | TRBD2 | TRBV29-1 | CSVEDVREGSTDTQYF | TGCAGCGTTGAAGATGTGCGGGAGGGTAGCACAGATACGCAGTATTTT
NA | TRBJ2-5 | NA | TRBV30 | CAWSRRGEQETQYF | TGTGCCTGGAGCCGACGTGGGGAGCAAGAGACCCAGTACTTC
NA | TRBJ2-5 | TRBD1 | TRBV27 | CASSGTGGSLWQTQYF | TGTGCCAGCAGCGGGACAGGGGGCTCCCTCTGGCAGACCCAGTACTTC
NA | TRBJ2-1 | NA | TRBV25-1 | CASSQDTGFSEQFF | TGTGCCAGCAGTCAAGACACAGGGTTTTCTGAGCAGTTCTTC
NA | TRBJ2-4 | NA | TRBV4-1 | CASSLETGNIQYF | TGCGCCAGCAGCCTCGAGACGGGAAACATTCAGTACTTC
NA | TRBJ2-4 | TRBD2 | TRBV25-1 | CASSELQAGGKNIQYF | TGTGCCAGCAGTGAGCTTCAAGCGGGAGGCAAAAACATTCAGTACTTC
NA | TRBJ1-4 | NA | TRBV6-1 | CASRESDGNEKLFF | TGTGCCAGCAGAGAGTCAGACGGTAATGAAAAACTGTTTTTT
NA | TRBJ2-1 | NA | TRBV9 | CASSQRAPGHNEQFF | TGTGCCAGCAGCCAACGGGCCCCGGGGCACAATGAGCAGTTCTTC
few | TRBJ1-3 | NA | TRBV5-1 | CASSRTTGSGNTIYF | TGCGCCAGCAGTAGGACTACAGGGTCAGGAAACACCATATATTTT
once | TRBJ1-1 | NA | TRBV18 | CASSPRELHGTEAFF | TGTGCCAGCTCACCTAGGGAGCTCCACGGCACTGAAGCTTTCTTT
NA | TRBJ2-7 | NA | TRBV28 | CASSLGSGEQYF | TGTGCCAGCAGTTTAGGGTCGGGCGAGCAGTACTTC
NA | TRBJ1-3 | NA | TRBV7-6 | CASSLPGGNTIYF | TGTGCCAGCAGCCTCCCAGGGGGAAACACCATATATTTT
NA | TRBJ1-5 | NA | TRBV27 | CASSLLGGNQPQHF | TGTGCCAGCAGTTTATTAGGGGGCAATCAGCCCCAGCATTTT
NA | TRBJ2-7 | NA | TRBV19 | CASPTLAVSDF | TGTGCCAGTCCAACCTTAGCCGTATCGGACTTC
NA | TRBJ2-7 | NA | TRBV20-1 | CSAHPRDEQYF | TGCAGTGCGCACCCTAGGGACGAGCAGTACTTC
few | TRBJ2-1 | NA | TRBV28 | CASSGRDSLSYNEQFF | TGTGCCAGCAGCGGCCGGGACTCCCTCTCCTACAATGAGCAGTTCTTC
NA | TRBJ1-6 | TRBD1 | TRBV11-3 | CASSSSDRGANSPLHF | TGTGCCAGCAGCTCCTCTGACAGGGGAGCTAATTCACCCCTCCACTTT
NA | TRBJ2-1 | TRBD2 | TRBV5-6 | CASSLGRGIIAGGPTEQFF | TGTGCCAGCAGCCTCGGCAGGGGAATAATAGCGGGAGGGCCCACTGAGCAGTTCTTC
NA | TRBJ2-2 | TRBD1 | TRBV27 | CASSSPPGTGVRTGELFF | TGTGCCAGCAGTTCCCCCCCCGGGACAGGGGTTCGCACCGGGGAGCTGTTTTTT
once | TRBJ2-7 | NA | TRBV6-5 | CASSYSDTGAYEQYF | TGTGCCAGCAGTTACTCGGATACAGGAGCCTACGAGCAGTACTTC
NA | TRBJ1-1 | TRBD1 | TRBV2 | CASSPRTGVIGNTEAFF | TGTGCCAGCAGCCCTAGGACAGGGGTAATCGGGAACACTGAAGCTTTCTTT
NA | TRBJ1-1 | TRBD1 | TRBV5-4 | CASSPGQTNTEAFF | TGTGCCAGCAGCCCGGGACAGACCAACACTGAAGCTTTCTTT